This TCR beta chain was found in a study of cytomegalovirus exposure and HLA in healthy donors. Overall study results and limits: Productive status was seen about 87% or about 30% of the time for most TCR beta V segments in an earlier analysis.

This clone was detected a few times. As yet, its antigen is unknown. 60 Vbeta and 13 Jbeta primers were used in PCR. Source study methods: Later reanalysis found 80 million or so unique TCR beta chains, around 9.9 million of them shared. Here immunoSEQ multiplex PCR was the method, and the copy in TCRdb shows in-frame clones only, minus some. For V, J and clone size, that table is used; D and trimming come from the DNA. The data hold 100,000 to 150,000 clones, with 65% to 75% observed a single time. There were likely unrecorded immune exposures, though donors were nominally healthy when sampled. Germline values: CDR1 SGHAT, CDR2 FQNNGV. CDR3 length equals 15 residues. The V end lost 2 bases, the J end lost 5 bases, and 15 bases lay between the germline ends.

Sequencing was done on a sample of PBMCs. The chain has TRBV11-2 and TRBJ2-5, with TRBD2 as a possible D gene (5 bases). This sequence originates from a man aged 35 to 55 in good health and CMV-seropositive. This CDR3 reads CASSLLLEGRETQYF. As DNA, the CDR3 is TGTGCCAGCAGCTTATTATTAGAGGGTAGGGAGACCCAGTACTTC. Full variable domain (remainder filled in from reference TRBV11-2 and TRBJ2-5): EAGVAQSPRYKIIEKRQSVAFWCNPISGHATLYWYQQILGQGPKLLIQFQNNGVVDDSQLPKDRFSAERLKGVDSTLKIQPAKLEDSAVYLCASSLLLEGRETQYFGPGTRLLVL.